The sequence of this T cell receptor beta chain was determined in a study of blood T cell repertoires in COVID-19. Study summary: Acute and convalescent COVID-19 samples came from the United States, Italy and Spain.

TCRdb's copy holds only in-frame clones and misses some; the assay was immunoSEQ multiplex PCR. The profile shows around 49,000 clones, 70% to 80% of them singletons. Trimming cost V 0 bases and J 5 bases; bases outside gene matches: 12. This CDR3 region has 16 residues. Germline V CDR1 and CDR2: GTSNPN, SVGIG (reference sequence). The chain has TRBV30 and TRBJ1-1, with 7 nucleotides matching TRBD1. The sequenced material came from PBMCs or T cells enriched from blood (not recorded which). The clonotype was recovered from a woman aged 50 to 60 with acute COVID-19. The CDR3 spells CAWSVRENRGWTEAFF. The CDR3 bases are TGTGCCTGGAGTGTAAGAGAGAACAGGGGTTGGACTGAAGCTTTCTTT.